This T cell receptor beta chain was obtained from a study of CD8+ T cells in alopecia areata. Overall study: Those patients who were treated received oral tofacitinib, which was given at 5 to 10 mg twice daily for moderate-to-severe alopecia areata.

Looked up from germline, CDR1 is SQVTM and CDR2 is ANQGSEA. The ends lost 4 bases at V and 7 bases at J; junction bases unmatched: 14. The CDR3 has 16 residues. Points from the study as a whole: Compared with normal scalp, lesional scalp had higher clonality and more expanded CD8+ clones. Tissue-resident alphabeta T cells belonging to normal skin likewise get sequenced within scalp specimens.

This clone occurred a few times. Its antigen is undetermined. It was cDNA, reverse transcribed from extracted RNA, that served as the sequencing template. The assay was immunoSEQ multiplex PCR, and TCRdb's table has in-frame clones only and misses some. The sample yields roughly 170,000 clones, 59% seen once. The source was CD4+ T cells sorted from blood, collected at week 0. The sequence was collected from a human donor with alopecia areata. The V call is TRBV29-1, the J call TRBJ2-1; TRBD1 agrees at 9 bases. CDR3 nucleotides: TGCAGCGTTGCCCTATTCTCTGGACAGGGGAAGAATGAGCAGTTCTTC. Its translation is CSVALFSGQGKNEQFF.